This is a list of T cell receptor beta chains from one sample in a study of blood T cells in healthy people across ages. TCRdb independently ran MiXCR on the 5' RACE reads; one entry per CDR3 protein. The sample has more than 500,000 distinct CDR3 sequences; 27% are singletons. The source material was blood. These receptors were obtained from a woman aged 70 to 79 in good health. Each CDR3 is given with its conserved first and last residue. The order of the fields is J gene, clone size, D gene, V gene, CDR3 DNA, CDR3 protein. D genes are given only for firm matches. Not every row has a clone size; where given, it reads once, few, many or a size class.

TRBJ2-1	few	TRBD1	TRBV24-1	TGTGCCACCAGTGGTCCCCCGCGCAGGGGGCGAAGGGATGAGCAGTTCTTC	CATSGPPRRGRRDEQFF
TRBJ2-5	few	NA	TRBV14	TGTGCCAGCAGTACTGCACGGACCCAGTACTTC	CASSTARTQYF
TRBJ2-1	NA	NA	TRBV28	TGTGCCAGCAGTTCACAGTACTTGGAGCAGTTCTTC	CASSSQYLEQFF
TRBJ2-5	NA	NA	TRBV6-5	TGTGCCAGCAGTTACGCCGGGACCCAGTACTTC	CASSYAGTQYF
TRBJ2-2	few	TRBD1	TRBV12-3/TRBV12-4	TGTGCCAGCAGTTTGGACAGGACCTCGAACACCGGGGAGCTGTTTTTT	CASSLDRTSNTGELFF
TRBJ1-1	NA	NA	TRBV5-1	TGCGCCAGCAGCTTGACACAACAATGGAACACTGAAGCTTTCTTT	CASSLTQQWNTEAFF
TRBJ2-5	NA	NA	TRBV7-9	TGTGCCAGCAGCTCGAACCGAGGGACCCAGTACTTC	CASSSNRGTQYF
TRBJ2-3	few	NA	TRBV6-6	TGTGCCAGCACCCCCGGCCAGTGGATCACAGATACGCAGTATTTT	CASTPGQWITDTQYF
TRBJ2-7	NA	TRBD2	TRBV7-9	TGTGCCACCGGGAGGGGGGGGCCCTTCGAGCAGTACTTC	CATGRGGPFEQYF
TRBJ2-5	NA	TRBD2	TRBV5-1	TGCGCCAGCAGCTTGGCCGGGAGGGGTCAGCAAAAGACCCAGTACTTC	CASSLAGRGQQKTQYF
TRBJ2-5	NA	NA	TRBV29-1	TGCAGCGTTGTGACAGCATCCTACAAGACCCAGTACTTC	CSVVTASYKTQYF
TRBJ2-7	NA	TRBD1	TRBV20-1	TGCAGTGCTTATCACAGGGGAAGGGGATCCTCCTACGAGCAGTACTTC	CSAYHRGRGSSYEQYF
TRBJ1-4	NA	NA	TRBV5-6	TGTGCCAGCAGCAGGTTTGGGCAGGGATATGAAAAACTGTTTTTT	CASSRFGQGYEKLFF
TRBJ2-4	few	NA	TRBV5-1	TGCGCCAGCAGCTTGGCTGCAGGGGTGGCCAAAAACATTCAGTACTTC	CASSLAAGVAKNIQYF
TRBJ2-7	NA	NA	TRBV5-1	TGCGCCAGCAGCTTGGCCGGGGTAGTCGCGTACGAGCAGTACTTC	CASSLAGVVAYEQYF
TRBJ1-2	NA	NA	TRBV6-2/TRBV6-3	TGTGCCAGCAGCCGACCGACCGGGGATCTTGGCTACACCTTC	CASSRPTGDLGYTF
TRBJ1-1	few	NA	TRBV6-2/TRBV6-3	TGTGCCAGCCAACTGAACACTGAAGCTTTCTTT	CASQLNTEAFF
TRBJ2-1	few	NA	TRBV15	TGTGCCACCAGCGCTTTTTTCAGGAATGAGCAGTTCTTC	CATSAFFRNEQFF
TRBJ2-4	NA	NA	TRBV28	TGTGCCAGCAGTCGGACAGCGGCCAAAAACATTCAGTACTTC	CASSRTAAKNIQYF
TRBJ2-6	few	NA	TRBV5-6	TGTGCCAGCAGCTTACAGGCCTCTGGGGCCAACGTCCTGACTTTC	CASSLQASGANVLTF
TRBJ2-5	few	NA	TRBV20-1	TGCAGTGCTATCGCCGTGGGAGAGACCCAGTACTTC	CSAIAVGETQYF
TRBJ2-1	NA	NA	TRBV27	TGTGCCAGCAGTTTGACCAGACAGACTAGTGGGTATGAGCAGTTCTTC	CASSLTRQTSGYEQFF
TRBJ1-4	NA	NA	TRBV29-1	TGCAGCGTTTTAGGGGTTAATGAAAAACTGTTTTTT	CSVLGVNEKLFF